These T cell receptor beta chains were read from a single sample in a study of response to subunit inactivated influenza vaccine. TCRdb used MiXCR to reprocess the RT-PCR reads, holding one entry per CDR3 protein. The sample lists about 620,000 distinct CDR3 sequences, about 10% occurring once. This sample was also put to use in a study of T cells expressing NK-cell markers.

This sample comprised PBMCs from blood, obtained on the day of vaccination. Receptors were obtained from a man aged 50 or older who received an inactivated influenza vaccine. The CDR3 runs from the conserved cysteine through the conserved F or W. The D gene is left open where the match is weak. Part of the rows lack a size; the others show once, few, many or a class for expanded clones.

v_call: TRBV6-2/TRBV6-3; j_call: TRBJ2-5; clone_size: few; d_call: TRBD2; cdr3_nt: TGTGCCAGCAGTTCCTTCAGAGGCGGGAGAGAGGAGACCCAGTACTTC; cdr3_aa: CASSSFRGGREETQYF
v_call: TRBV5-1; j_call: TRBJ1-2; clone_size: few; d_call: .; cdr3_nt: TGCGCCAGCACCTCGGGTAGACCGGGAGACTATGGCTACACCTTC; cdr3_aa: CASTSGRPGDYGYTF
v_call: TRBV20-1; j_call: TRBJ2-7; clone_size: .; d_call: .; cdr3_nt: TGCAGTGCCTATGAACATAATGGACGGTCCTCCTACGAGCAGTACTTC; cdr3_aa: CSAYEHNGRSSYEQYF
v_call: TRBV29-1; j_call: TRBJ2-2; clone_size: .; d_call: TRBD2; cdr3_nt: TGCAGCGTTGAAGATCGACTAGCGGGAACGAACACCGGGGAGCTGTTTTTT; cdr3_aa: CSVEDRLAGTNTGELFF
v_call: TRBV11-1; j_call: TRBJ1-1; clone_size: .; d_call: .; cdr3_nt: TGTGCCAGCAGCGCCGCGACAACGAACACTGAAGCTTTCTTT; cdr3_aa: CASSAATTNTEAFF
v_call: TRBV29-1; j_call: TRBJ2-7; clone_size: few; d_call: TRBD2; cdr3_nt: TGCAGCGTTGAAAGCGGGGGAGACTACGAGCAGTACTTC; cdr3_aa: CSVESGGDYEQYF
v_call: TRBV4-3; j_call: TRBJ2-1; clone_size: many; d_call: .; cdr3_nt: TGCGCCAGCAGCCTTGCGGGACAGACCTACAATGAGCAGTTCTTC; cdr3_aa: CASSLAGQTYNEQFF
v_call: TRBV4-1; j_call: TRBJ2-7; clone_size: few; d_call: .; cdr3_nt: TGCGCCAGCAGCCAACACTACCCCGGGACAAAATACGAGCAGTACTTC; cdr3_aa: CASSQHYPGTKYEQYF
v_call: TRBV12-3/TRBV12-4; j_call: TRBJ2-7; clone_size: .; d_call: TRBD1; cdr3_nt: TGTGCCAGCAGGTCATCCGGGACAGGGGGGAAAGAGTACTTC; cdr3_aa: CASRSSGTGGKEYF
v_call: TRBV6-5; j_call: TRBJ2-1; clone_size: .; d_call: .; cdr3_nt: TGTGCCAGCTCGAACACTTACAATGAGCAGTTCTTC; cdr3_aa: CASSNTYNEQFF
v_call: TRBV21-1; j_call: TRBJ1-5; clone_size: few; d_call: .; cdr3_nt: TGTGCCAGCAGCAAAGTGGAGGGGGCGATCGGCAATCAGCCCCAGCATTTT; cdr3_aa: CASSKVEGAIGNQPQHF
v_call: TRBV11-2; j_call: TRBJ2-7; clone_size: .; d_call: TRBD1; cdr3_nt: TGTGCCAGCAGCCCCCGAAGGACAGGGGGGACCCACTCGTGGGGCGAGCAGTACTTC; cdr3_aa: CASSPRRTGGTHSWGEQYF
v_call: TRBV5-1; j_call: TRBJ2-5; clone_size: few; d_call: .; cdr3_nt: TGCGCCAGCAGCTTGGATGGGGGAAGGGGCCAAGAGACCCAGTACTTC; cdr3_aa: CASSLDGGRGQETQYF
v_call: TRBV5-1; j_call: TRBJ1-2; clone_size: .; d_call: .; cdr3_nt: TGCGCCAGCAGACCCAGGACCTCCTATGGCTACACCTTC; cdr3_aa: CASRPRTSYGYTF
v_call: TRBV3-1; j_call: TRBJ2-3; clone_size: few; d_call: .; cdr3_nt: TGTGCCAGCAGCCAAGTATACACAGATACGCAGTATTTT; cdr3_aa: CASSQVYTDTQYF
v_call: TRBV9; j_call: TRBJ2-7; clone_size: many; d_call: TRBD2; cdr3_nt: TGTGCCAGCAGCGTAGGCGGTTCTAACGGGAGGGCCGCCGAGCAGTACTTC; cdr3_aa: CASSVGGSNGRAAEQYF
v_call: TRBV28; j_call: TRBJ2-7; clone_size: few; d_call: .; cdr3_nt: TGTGCCAGCAGTTTTTTTGCGGGGGCCGGTTACGAGCAGTACTTC; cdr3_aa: CASSFFAGAGYEQYF
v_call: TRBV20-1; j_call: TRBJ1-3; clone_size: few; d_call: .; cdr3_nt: TGCAGTGCTAGAGTAGTAGGAAAAAGCTCTGGAAACACCATATATTTT; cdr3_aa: CSARVVGKSSGNTIYF
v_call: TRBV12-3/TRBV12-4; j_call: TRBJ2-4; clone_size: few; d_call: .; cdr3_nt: TGTGCCAGCAGTTTAGCTTCCAAAAACATTCAGTACTTC; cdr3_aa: CASSLASKNIQYF
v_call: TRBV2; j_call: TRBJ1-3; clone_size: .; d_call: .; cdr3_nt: TGTGCCAGCACTTGGGAGGGTTCGGGCTCTGGAAACACCATATATTTT; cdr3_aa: CASTWEGSGSGNTIYF
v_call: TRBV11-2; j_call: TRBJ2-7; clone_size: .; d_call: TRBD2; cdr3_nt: TGTGCCAGCAGCTTCGACGGGACGGGCCCCATAGCGGGAGTAGACGAGCAGTACTTC; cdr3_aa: CASSFDGTGPIAGVDEQYF
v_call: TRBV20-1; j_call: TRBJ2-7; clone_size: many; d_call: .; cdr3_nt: TGCAGTGCTAGAGATGGAGCTCCCTACGAGCAGTACTTC; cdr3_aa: CSARDGAPYEQYF
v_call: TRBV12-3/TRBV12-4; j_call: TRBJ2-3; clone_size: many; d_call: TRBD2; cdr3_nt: TGTGCCAGCAGTTTTCAGTGGCTAGCGGGAGTTACAGATACGCAGTATTTT; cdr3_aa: CASSFQWLAGVTDTQYF
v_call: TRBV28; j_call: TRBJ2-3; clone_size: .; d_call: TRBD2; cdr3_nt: TGTGCCAGCGGGAGACTAGCGGGGGGGAAAGCTAGCACAGATACGCAGTATTTT; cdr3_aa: CASGRLAGGKASTDTQYF
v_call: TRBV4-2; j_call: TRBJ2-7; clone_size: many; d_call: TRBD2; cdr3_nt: TGTGCCAGCAGCCAAGTGCCCACCATAGCCGGGACTAGATTAGTGTCCTACGAGCAGTACTTC; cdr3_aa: CASSQVPTIAGTRLVSYEQYF
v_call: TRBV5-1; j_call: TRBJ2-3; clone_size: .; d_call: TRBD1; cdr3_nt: TGCGCCAGCAGCTTGGCAGGGGGACATAGCACAGATACGCAGTATTTT; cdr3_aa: CASSLAGGHSTDTQYF
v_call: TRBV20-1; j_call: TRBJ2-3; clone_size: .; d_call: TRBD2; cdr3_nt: TGCAGTGCTAGAGCTTGGGCGGGAGGTACAGATACGCAGTATTTT; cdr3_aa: CSARAWAGGTDTQYF